This entry lists 25 T cell receptor beta chains sequenced from one sample in a study of T cells after yellow fever vaccination (dated by TCRdb to between 2018 and 2021). Sample treatment or condition, as interpreted from the label and publication: live attenuated yellow fever vaccine strain. The library was prepared using 5' RACE. Reads for this sample came from an Illumina NovaSeq 6000. TCRdb reran the public reads through fastp at Q25 and MiXCR, keeping productive beta chains. Each CDR3 protein gets just one entry, which takes the most common genes and DNA from the rows behind it. The sample contains about 170,000 distinct CDR3 sequences, roughly 11% of them found a single time. The ten largest account for 35% to 40% of the sample. Sample: CD8+ T cells sorted from PBMCs, taken 15 days after the yellow fever booster vaccination. These TCRs come from a man aged 18-30 years who received the YFV17D yellow fever vaccine.

J is TRBJ2-7 and V is TRBV10-2; 10 bases are a match to TRBD2. This CDR3 contains 14 residues. V trimming: 2 bases; J trimming: 4 bases; junction bases outside the gene matches: 2. The germline CDR1 and CDR2 sequences are WSHSY and SAAADI. The chain's CDR3 is CASSEERGGYEQYF. In DNA form, the CDR3 reads TGCGCCAGCAGTGAGGAGCGGGGGGGTTACGAGCAGTACTTC.

At least ten counts were recorded for this clonotype. This rearrangement joins TRBV2 to TRBJ1-2, with D possibly matching TRBD1 (6 bases). V was cut by 2 bases and J by 4 bases, with 14 bases left in between. CDR1 is SNHLY and CDR2 is FYNNEI in the germline V gene. This CDR3 is 15 amino acids long. This CDR3 is CASSERAGEGYGYTF. The CDR3 region has the DNA TGTGCCAGCAGTGAAAGGGCAGGGGAAGGCTATGGCTACACCTTC.

The chain uses TRBV11-2 and TRBJ2-1; tentatively, D is TRBD2 (6 bases). Germline V lookup: CDR1 SGHAT, CDR2 FQNNGV. V was clipped by 1 base and J by 6 bases, with 13 bases between them. The CDR3 contains 15 residues. CDR3 bases: TGTGCCAGCAGCTTAGCCGCTAGCGCCCTCAATGAGCAGTTCTTC. This encodes CASSLAASALNEQFF.

The chain uses TRBV5-4 and TRBJ2-7; D could derive from TRBD1 or TRBD2 (6 bases each). Per the germline V gene, CDR1 is SGHNT and CDR2 is YYREEE (reference sequence). This CDR3 comprises 16 residues. With 3 bases removed from V and 6 bases from J, the gap between germline ends came to 22 bases. For the CDR3, the DNA is TGTGCCAGCAGCTCCGCCGGGGGACACCAACCCATCGAGCAGTACGTC. Amino acids: CASSSAGGHQPIEQYV.

This clonotype was seen only a few times. The rearrangement links TRBV12-3 or TRBV12-4 to TRBJ2-1; perhaps TRBD1 as D (5 bases). V was clipped by 6 bases and J by 4 bases, with 7 bases between them. The CDR3 is made up of 12 amino acids. CDR3 sequence: CASSDSYNEQFF. CDR3 sequence (DNA): TGTGCCAGCAGCGACAGTTACAATGAGCAGTTCTTC.

CDR3 amino acids: CASSPTGTSSEQYF. The CDR3 DNA follows: TGCGCCAGCAGCCCGACCGGGACTAGCTCCGAGCAGTACTTC. The chain has TRBV4-3 and TRBJ2-7; 9 nucleotides agree with TRBD2. This CDR3 contains 14 residues. Trimming cost V 4 bases and J 6 bases; bases outside gene matches: 7. The V gene's germline CDR1 is LGHNA and CDR2 YSLEER.

This clonotype showed up just a few times. V gene TRBV6-5 combines with J gene TRBJ1-4; D remains unclear. There are 15 residues in the CDR3. Trimming left V 0 bases short and J 4 bases short, with 9 bases between. Looked up from germline, CDR1 is MNHEY and CDR2 is SVGAGI. The DNA of the CDR3 is TGTGCCAGCAGTTACTCCGCCCGGGGTAATGAAAAACTGTTTTTT. This gives the protein CASSYSARGNEKLFF.

The rearrangement joins TRBV2 to TRBJ2-5; TRBD1 matches at 12 bases. The J segment lost 6 bases and the V segment lost 6 bases, leaving 8 bases of the junction unmatched. This CDR3 comprises 15 residues. Germline lookup yields CDR1 SNHLY and CDR2 FYNNEI. The CDR3 coding sequence is TGTGCCAGCAGGTCCGGGACAGGGGGCGGGAAGACCCAGTACTTC. It encodes CASRSGTGGGKTQYF.

The chain has TRBV12-3 or TRBV12-4 and TRBJ2-1; TRBD2 agrees at 9 bases. There are 16 residues in the CDR3. Losses at the gene ends were 7 bases for V and 0 bases for J; bases not matched to a gene: 7. DNA for the CDR3: TGTGCCAGCAATAGCGGGGGAGAGAGCTCCTACAATGAGCAGTTCTTC. This translates into CASNSGGESSYNEQFF.

The chain is built from TRBV11-2 and TRBJ2-3; 11 nucleotides agree with TRBD2. CDR1 is SGHAT and CDR2 is FQNNGV in the germline V gene. V lost 1 base to trimming and J lost 3 bases; unmatched junction nucleotides: 9. This CDR3 region has 18 residues. Written as DNA, the CDR3 is TGTGCCAGCAGCTTAGGGGGTTTGGGACTAGCGGAGACAGATACGCAGTATTTT. Translation: CASSLGGLGLAETDTQYF.

This clonotype was observed at least ten times. The chain has TRBV2 and TRBJ2-1, with TRBD1 identical over 8 bases. This CDR3 comprises 14 residues. The ends lost 3 bases at V and 5 bases at J; junction bases unmatched: 3. The V gene's germline CDR1 is SNHLY and CDR2 FYNNEI. This CDR3 is CASSDRTGNNEQFF. CDR3 nucleotides: TGTGCCAGCAGTGACAGGACAGGGAACAATGAGCAGTTCTTC.

This clonotype was seen repeatedly, ten times or more. The chain uses TRBV6-2 or TRBV6-3 and TRBJ1-1; D possibly corresponds to TRBD1 (5 bases). Deletions cut 4 bases from V and 5 bases from J, with 8 bases between. The CDR3 covers 12 residues. The V gene's germline CDR1 is MNHEY and CDR2 SVGEGT. The CDR3 coding sequence is TGTGCCAGCAGTTTCAGGGTTACTGAAGCTTTCTTT. It codes for CASSFRVTEAFF.

The V gene is TRBV28, the J gene TRBJ1-4, with D possibly TRBD1 on 6 matching bases. V lost 6 bases and J lost 5, with 13 bases in between. Germline V gene sequence: CDR1 MDHEN, CDR2 SYDVKM. The CDR3 spans 14 residues. The CDR3 DNA sequence: TGTGCCAGCAGAACACAGGGTCTAAATGAAAAACTGTTTTTT. It translates to CASRTQGLNEKLFF. The variable domain in full, completed from reference TRBV28 and TRBJ1-4, reads DVKVTQSSRYLVKRTGEKVFLECVQDMDHENMFWYRQDPGLGLRLIYFSYDVKMKEKGDIPEGYSVSREKKERFSLILESASTNQTSMYLCASRTQGLNEKLFFGSGTQLSVL.

This clonotype appeared a few times. This chain joins TRBV4-3 and TRBJ1-4, with D tentatively TRBD1 (5 bases). V was trimmed by 0 bases and J by 11 bases, leaving 7 bases between them. The germline gives CDR1 LGHNA, CDR2 YSLEER. The CDR3 is 12 residues long. Written as DNA, the CDR3 is TGCGCCAGCAGCCAAGACAGGGAGAAACTGTTTTTT. It encodes CASSQDREKLFF.

DNA of the CDR3: TGTGCCAGCAGCCATGAACTAGCGGGGGACTACAATGAGCAGTTCTTC. Its translation: CASSHELAGDYNEQFF. V gene TRBV7-9 combines with J gene TRBJ2-1, with 11 positions matching TRBD2. V lost 5 bases and J lost 3; bases outside the gene matches: 6. Germline loops: CDR1 SEHNR, CDR2 FQNEAQ (reference sequence). There are 16 residues in the CDR3.

V and J are TRBV7-2 and TRBJ1-2, with 8 bases that match TRBD1. Germline V gives CDR1 SGHTA, CDR2 FQGNSA. The CDR3 length is 14 residues. The ends lost 5 bases at V and 6 bases at J; junction bases unmatched: 8. CDR3 loop: CASSATQGANGYTF. Written as DNA, the CDR3 is TGTGCCAGCAGCGCGACTCAGGGGGCGAATGGCTACACCTTC.

The CDR3 DNA reads as TGTGCCAGCAGCTCGGACAGGTCCGGGATCGGTGAAAAACTGTTTTTT. As protein: CASSSDRSGIGEKLFF. The chain combines TRBV7-9 with TRBJ1-4; 7 positions match TRBD1. The CDR3 totals 16 residues. J lost 7 bases, V lost 4 bases, and 12 bases had no gene match. Germline V gene data show CDR1 as SEHNR and CDR2 as FQNEAQ (reference sequence).

This clonotype was recorded a few times. The rearrangement links TRBV7-9 to TRBJ1-1; D might be TRBD1 (5 bases). V was clipped by 5 bases and J by 5 bases, with 9 bases between them. Looked up from germline, CDR1 is SEHNR and CDR2 is FQNEAQ (reference sequence). This CDR3 is 12 amino acids long. CDR3 loop: CASSVTVTEAFF. CDR3 nucleotide sequence: TGTGCCAGCAGCGTGACAGTAACTGAAGCTTTCTTT. Variable domain in full (rest from reference TRBV7-9 and TRBJ1-1): DTGVSQNPRHKITKRGQNVTFRCDPISEHNRLYWYRQTLGQGPEFLTYFQNEAQLEKSRLLSDRFSAERPKGSFSTLEIQRTEQGDSAMYLCASSVTVTEAFFGQGTRLTVV.

This chain joins TRBV2 and TRBJ2-7; a weak D match, TRBD2 (6 bases). CDR3 length: 13 residues. Germline values: CDR1 SNHLY, CDR2 FYNNEI. V lost 3 bases and J lost 0, with 6 bases in between. The CDR3 spells CASSDGGSYEQYF. In DNA, the CDR3 is TGTGCCAGCAGTGACGGGGGCTCCTACGAGCAGTACTTC. The entire variable domain, with the rest obtained from reference TRBV2 and TRBJ2-7, is as follows: EPEVTQTPSHQVTQMGQEVILRCVPISNHLYFYWYRQILGQKVEFLVSFYNNEISEKSEIFDDQFSVERPDGSNFTLKIRSTKLEDSAMYFCASSDGGSYEQYFGPGTRLTVT.

V gene TRBV4-1 combines with J gene TRBJ1-5, with D possibly matching TRBD1 (6 bases). The V gene lost 2 bases and the J gene lost 3 bases, with 11 bases spanning the gap. The length of the CDR3 is 15 residues. Germline CDR1 is MGHRA and CDR2 is YSYEKL. The CDR3 DNA sequence: TGCGCCAGCAGCCAATCTACAGGGCTCAATCAGCCCCAGCATTTT. It translates to CASSQSTGLNQPQHF.

The CDR3: CASTGGNQPQHF. The CDR3 coding sequence is TGTGCCAGTACCGGAGGGAATCAGCCCCAGCATTTT. This chain connects TRBV6-2 or TRBV6-3 to TRBJ1-5; D gene ambiguous. The CDR3 runs to 12 residues. CDR1 and CDR2 (germline): MNHEY, SVGEGT. The ends were cut back, 9 bases at V and 4 bases at J, with 10 bases in the middle.

V gene TRBV9 combines with J gene TRBJ1-1, with 8 bases lining up with TRBD1. The germline V gene has CDR1 SGDLS and CDR2 YYNGEE. V dropped 3 bases and J dropped 6; count of bases not matched to a gene: 10. This CDR3 is 15 amino acids long. CDR3: CASSASPDRAPEAFF. Here the CDR3 DNA reads TGTGCCAGCAGCGCCTCTCCGGACAGGGCTCCTGAAGCTTTCTTT. Variable domain in full (rest from reference TRBV9 and TRBJ1-1): DSGVTQTPKHLITATGQRVTLRCSPRSGDLSVYWYQQSLDQGLQFLIQYYNGEERAKGNILERFSAQQFPDLHSELNLSSLELGDSALYFCASSASPDRAPEAFFGQGTRLTVV.

About this clonotype itself: The conserved final phenylalanine or tryptophan is absent from the CDR3, which likely points to a read error. The chain is built from TRBV14 and TRBJ2-5; D is ambiguous. The length of the CDR3 is 14 residues. Germline lookup yields CDR1 SGHDN and CDR2 FVKESK. V was trimmed by 0 bases and J by 0 bases, leaving 5 bases between them. The CDR3 DNA sequence: TGTGCCAGCAGCCAAGAATCGTACCAAGAGACCCAGTACTTG. It codes for CASSQESYQETQYL.

In this sample, this clonotype turned up a few times. CDR3 region: CSVPRVEGYGYTF. Written as DNA, the CDR3 is TGCAGCGTCCCTCGAGTTGAGGGCTATGGCTACACCTTC. The V gene is TRBV29-1, the J gene TRBJ1-2; no reliable D call. Germline values: CDR1 SQVTM, CDR2 ANQGSEA. The V and J ends lost 6 bases and 4 bases respectively, with 15 bases between them. This CDR3 is built from 13 residues.

The chain uses TRBV6-6 and TRBJ1-3; maybe TRBD1 (5 bases). Germline values: CDR1 MNHNY, CDR2 SVGAGI (reference sequence). The CDR3 is 14 amino acids. With 2 bases removed from V and 8 bases from J, the gap between germline ends came to 13 bases. The CDR3 DNA reads as TGTGCCAGCAGTTACGAGGGGAGAGTGCACACCATATATTTT. Its protein product is CASSYEGRVHTIYF.